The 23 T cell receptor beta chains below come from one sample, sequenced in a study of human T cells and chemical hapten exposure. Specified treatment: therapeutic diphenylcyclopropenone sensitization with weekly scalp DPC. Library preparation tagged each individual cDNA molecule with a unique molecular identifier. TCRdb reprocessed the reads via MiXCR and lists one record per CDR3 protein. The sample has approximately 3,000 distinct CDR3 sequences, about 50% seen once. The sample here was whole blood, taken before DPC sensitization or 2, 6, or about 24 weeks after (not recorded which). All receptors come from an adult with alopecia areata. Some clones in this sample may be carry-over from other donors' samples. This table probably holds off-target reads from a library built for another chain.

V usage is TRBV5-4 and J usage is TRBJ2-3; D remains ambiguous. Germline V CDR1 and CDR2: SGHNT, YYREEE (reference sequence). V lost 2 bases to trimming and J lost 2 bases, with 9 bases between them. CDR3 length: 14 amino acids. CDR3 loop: CASSLWSITDTQYF. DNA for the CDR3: TGTGCCAGCAGCTTATGGTCTATCACAGATACGCAGTATTTT.

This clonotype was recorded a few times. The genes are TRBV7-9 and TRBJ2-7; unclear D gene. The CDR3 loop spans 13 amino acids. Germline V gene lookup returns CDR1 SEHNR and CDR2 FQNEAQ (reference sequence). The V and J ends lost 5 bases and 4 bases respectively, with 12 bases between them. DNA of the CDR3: TGTGCCAGCAGCCCGCTTAGAGGATACGAGCAGTACTTC. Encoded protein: CASSPLRGYEQYF.

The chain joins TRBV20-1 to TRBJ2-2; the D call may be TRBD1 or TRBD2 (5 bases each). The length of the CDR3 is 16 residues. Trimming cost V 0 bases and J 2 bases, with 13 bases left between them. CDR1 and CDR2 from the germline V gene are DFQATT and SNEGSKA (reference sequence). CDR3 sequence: CSARDSGTGNTGELFF. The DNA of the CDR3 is TGCAGTGCTAGAGATTCGGGAACAGGAAACACCGGGGAGCTGTTTTTT.

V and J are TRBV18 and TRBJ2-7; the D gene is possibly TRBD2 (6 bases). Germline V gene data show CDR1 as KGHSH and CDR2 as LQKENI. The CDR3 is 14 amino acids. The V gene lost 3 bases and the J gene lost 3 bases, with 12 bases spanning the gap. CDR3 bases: TGTGCCAGCTCACCGCGGGGACGGATCTACGAGCAGTACTTC. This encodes CASSPRGRIYEQYF.

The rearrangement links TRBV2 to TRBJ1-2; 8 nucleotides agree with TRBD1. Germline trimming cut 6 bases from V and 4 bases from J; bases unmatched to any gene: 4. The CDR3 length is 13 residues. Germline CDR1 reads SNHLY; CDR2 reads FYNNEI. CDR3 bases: TGTGCCAGCAGGGGGGACAGGATCTATGGCTACACCTTC. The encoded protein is CASRGDRIYGYTF. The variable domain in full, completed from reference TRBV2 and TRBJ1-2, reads EPEVTQTPSHQVTQMGQEVILRCVPISNHLYFYWYRQILGQKVEFLVSFYNNEISEKSEIFDDQFSVERPDGSNFTLKIRSTKLEDSAMYFCASRGDRIYGYTFGSGTRLTVV.

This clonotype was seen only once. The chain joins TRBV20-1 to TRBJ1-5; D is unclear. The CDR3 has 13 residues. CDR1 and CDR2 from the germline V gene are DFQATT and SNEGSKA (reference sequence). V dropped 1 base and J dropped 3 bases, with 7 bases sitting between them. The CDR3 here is CSARVGYNQPQHF. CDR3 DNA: TGCAGTGCTAGAGTAGGGTACAATCAGCCCCAGCATTTT.

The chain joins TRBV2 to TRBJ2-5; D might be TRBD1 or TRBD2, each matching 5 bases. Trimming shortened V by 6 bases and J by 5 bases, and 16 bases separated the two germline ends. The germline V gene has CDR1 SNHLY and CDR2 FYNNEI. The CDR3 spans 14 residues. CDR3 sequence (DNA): TGTGCCAGCAGCCACGGGACCCTCCGGGAGACCCAGTACTTC. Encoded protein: CASSHGTLRETQYF.

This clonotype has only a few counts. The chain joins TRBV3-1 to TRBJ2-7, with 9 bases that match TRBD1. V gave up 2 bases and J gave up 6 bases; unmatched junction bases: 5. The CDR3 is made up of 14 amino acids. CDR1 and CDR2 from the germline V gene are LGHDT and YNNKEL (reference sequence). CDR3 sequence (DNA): TGTGCCAGCAGCCAAAGGGACAGGGTACGCGAGCAGTACTTC. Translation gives CASSQRDRVREQYF.

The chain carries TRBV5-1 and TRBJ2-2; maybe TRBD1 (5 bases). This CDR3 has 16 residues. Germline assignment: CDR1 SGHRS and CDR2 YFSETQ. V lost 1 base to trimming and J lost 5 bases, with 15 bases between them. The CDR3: CASSLKTGPRTGELFF. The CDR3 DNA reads TGCGCCAGCAGCTTGAAAACAGGCCCAAGGACCGGGGAGCTGTTTTTT.

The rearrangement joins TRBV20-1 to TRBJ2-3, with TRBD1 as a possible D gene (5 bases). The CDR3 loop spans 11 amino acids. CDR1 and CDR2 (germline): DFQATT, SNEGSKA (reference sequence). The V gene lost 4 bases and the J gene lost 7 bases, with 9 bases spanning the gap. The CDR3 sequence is CSATQGNTQYF. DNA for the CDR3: TGCAGTGCTACCCAGGGAAATACGCAGTATTTT.

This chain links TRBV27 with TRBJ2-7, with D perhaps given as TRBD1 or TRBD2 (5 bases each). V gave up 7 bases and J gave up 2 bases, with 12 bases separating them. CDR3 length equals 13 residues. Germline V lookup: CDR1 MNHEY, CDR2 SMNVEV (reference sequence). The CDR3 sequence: CASKVWGPYEQYF. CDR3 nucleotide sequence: TGTGCCAGCAAAGTCTGGGGACCCTACGAGCAGTACTTC.

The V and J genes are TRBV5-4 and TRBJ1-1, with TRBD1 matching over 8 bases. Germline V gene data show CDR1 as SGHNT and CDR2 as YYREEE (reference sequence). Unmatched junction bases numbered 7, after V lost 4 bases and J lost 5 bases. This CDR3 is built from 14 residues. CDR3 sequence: CASSQGQGGTEAFF. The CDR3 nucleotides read TGTGCCAGCAGCCAAGGACAGGGAGGGACTGAAGCTTTCTTT.

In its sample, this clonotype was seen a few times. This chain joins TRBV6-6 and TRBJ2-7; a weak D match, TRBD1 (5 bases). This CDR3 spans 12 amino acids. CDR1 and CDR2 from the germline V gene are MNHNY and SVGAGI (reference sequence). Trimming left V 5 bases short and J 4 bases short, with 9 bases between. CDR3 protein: CASSTQGYEQYF. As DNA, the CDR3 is TGTGCCAGCAGTACGCAGGGATACGAGCAGTACTTC.

Here the CDR3 DNA reads TGTGCCAGCAGCTGGGGACAGGGGACTTACAATGAGCAGTTCTTC. Its translation: CASSWGQGTYNEQFF. The chain carries TRBV7-3 and TRBJ2-1; 10 nucleotides align to TRBD1. Per the germline V gene, CDR1 is SGHTA and CDR2 is FQGTGA. V shed 4 bases, J shed 4 bases, and the junction held 4 bases outside the gene matches. The CDR3 consists of 15 residues.

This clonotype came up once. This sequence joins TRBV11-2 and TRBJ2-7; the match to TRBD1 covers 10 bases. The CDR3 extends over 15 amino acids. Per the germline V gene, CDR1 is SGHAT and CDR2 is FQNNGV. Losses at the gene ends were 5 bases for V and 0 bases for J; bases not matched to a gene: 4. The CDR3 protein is CASSGTGDSSYEQYF. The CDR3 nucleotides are TGTGCCAGCAGCGGGACAGGGGATTCCTCCTACGAGCAGTACTTC. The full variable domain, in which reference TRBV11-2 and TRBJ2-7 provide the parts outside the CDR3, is EAGVAQSPRYKIIEKRQSVAFWCNPISGHATLYWYQQILGQGPKLLIQFQNNGVVDDSQLPKDRFSAERLKGVDSTLKIQPAKLEDSAVYLCASSGTGDSSYEQYFGPGTRLTVT.

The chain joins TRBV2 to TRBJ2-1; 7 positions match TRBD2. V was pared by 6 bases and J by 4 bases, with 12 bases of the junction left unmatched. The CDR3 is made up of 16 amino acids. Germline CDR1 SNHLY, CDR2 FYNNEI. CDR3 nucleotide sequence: TGTGCCAGCAGCGCGGAGACTAGCCCGCTGTACAATGAGCAGTTCTTC. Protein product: CASSAETSPLYNEQFF.

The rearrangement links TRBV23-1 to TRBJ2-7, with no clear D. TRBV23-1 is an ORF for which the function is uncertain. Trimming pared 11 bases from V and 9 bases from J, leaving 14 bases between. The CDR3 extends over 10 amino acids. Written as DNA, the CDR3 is TGCGCCCTGCATGCGGTCGGGCAGTACTTC. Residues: CALHAVGQYF.

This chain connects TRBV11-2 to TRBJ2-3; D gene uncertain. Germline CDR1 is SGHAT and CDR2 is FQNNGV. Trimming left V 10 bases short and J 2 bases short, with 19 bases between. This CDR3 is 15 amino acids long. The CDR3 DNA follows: TGTGCCACCGGCAGGTTGTTGGGGAACACAGATACGCAGTATTTT. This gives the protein CATGRLLGNTDTQYF.

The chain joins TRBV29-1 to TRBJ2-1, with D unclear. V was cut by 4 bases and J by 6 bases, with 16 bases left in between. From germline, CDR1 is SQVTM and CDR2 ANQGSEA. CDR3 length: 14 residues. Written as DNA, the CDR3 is TGCAGCGTTGCGTGGCCATTACCAAGCAATGAGCAGTTCTTC. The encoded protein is CSVAWPLPSNEQFF.

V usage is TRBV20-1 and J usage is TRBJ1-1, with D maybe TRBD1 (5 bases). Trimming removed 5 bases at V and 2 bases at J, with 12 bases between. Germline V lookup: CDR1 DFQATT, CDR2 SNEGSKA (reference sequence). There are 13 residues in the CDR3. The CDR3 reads CSAEQARNTEAFF. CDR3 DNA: TGCAGTGCTGAACAGGCACGTAACACTGAAGCTTTCTTT.

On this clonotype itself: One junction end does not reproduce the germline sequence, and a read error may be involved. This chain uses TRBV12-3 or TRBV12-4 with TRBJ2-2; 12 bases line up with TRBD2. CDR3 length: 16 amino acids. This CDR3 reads CTSSSGLAGYTGELFF. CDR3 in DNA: TGTACCAGCAGTTCCGGACTAGCGGGGTACACCGGGGAGCTGTTTTTT.

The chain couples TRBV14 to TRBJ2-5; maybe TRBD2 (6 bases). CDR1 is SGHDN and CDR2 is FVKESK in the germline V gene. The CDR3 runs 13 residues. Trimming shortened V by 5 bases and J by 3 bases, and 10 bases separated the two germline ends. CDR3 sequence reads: CASSWDSKETQYF. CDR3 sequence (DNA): TGTGCCAGCAGCTGGGACTCCAAAGAGACCCAGTACTTC.

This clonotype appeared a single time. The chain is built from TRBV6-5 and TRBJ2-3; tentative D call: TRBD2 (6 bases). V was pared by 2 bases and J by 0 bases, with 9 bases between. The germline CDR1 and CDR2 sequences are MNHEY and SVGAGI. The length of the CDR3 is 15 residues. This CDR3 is CASSYAGSSTDTQYF. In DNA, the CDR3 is TGTGCCAGCAGTTACGCGGGGTCTAGCACAGATACGCAGTATTTT.